This T cell receptor beta chain was recovered during a study of blood T cell repertoires in COVID-19. Profiled with immunoSEQ multiplex PCR; TCRdb holds only in-frame clones, not every one. The sample has approximately 80,000 clones, roughly 80% seen once. Between the trimmed V and J ends, which lost 6 bases and 4 bases, there was a span of 17 bases. The CDR3 loop spans 14 amino acids. Per germline, CDR1 SGHKS and CDR2 YYEKEE (reference sequence). The sample was peripheral blood. The origin of this receptor is a human donor in a cohort sampled during active COVID-19. V is TRBV5-5 and J is TRBJ2-7, with D possibly being TRBD1 (6 bases). The CDR3 loop is CASTRTVPSYEQYF. As DNA, the CDR3 is TGTGCCAGCACCCGGACAGTACCCTCGTACGAGCAGTACTTC.